What follows are 17 T cell receptor beta chains derived from one specimen sequenced in a study of beta chain features in type 1 diabetes. TCRB transcripts that were expressed got sequenced, as all of the isolated RNA had been reverse transcribed. TCRdb's copy holds only in-frame clones and misses some; the assay was immunoSEQ multiplex PCR. The top ten hold 0.012% of the sample, which has around 260,000 clones, about 24% seen once. These receptors lack a known antigen. Study observations and caveats: In all four CD4+ subsets, TCRB CDR3 length was significantly, moderately reduced in type 1 diabetes.

The sequenced sample consisted of naive CD4+ T cells from blood. The receptors were sampled from a woman aged 25 to 39 with type 1 diabetes.

Turning to this clone: Other nucleotide sequences in the sample specify the same CDR3. V and J are TRBV18 and TRBJ2-7, with TRBD2 matching over 8 bases. Losses at the gene ends were 2 bases for V and 3 bases for J; bases not matched to a gene: 3. The germline gives CDR1 KGHSH, CDR2 LQKENI. This CDR3 comprises 14 residues. CDR3 loop: CASSPSAGGYEQYF. CDR3 DNA sequence: TGTGCCAGCTCACCATCCGCGGGAGGCTACGAGCAGTACTTC.

The chain uses TRBV9 and TRBJ2-5; 9 nucleotides align to TRBD2. CDR3 length equals 16 residues. Per germline, CDR1 SGDLS and CDR2 YYNGEE. Germline trimming cut 0 bases from V and 4 bases from J; bases unmatched to any gene: 7. DNA for the CDR3: TGTGCCAGCAGCGTAGGCCTAGCGGGATCCGGAGAGACCCAGTACTTC. Its translation is CASSVGLAGSGETQYF.

This chain links TRBV9 with TRBJ1-1; the D gene is possibly TRBD1 (6 bases). The CDR3 extends over 14 amino acids. Germline assignment: CDR1 SGDLS and CDR2 YYNGEE. Trimming took off 0 bases at V and 5 bases at J, with 11 bases between the two ends. Here the CDR3 DNA reads TGTGCCAGCAGCGTAGAGGGGGGGAGAACTGAAGCTTTCTTT. It is translated as CASSVEGGRTEAFF.

DNA for the CDR3: TGTGCCACCAGCACCGCCCCGATGACAGGGTCGAGCGGCTACACCTTC. This translates into CATSTAPMTGSSGYTF. The chain couples TRBV15 to TRBJ1-2, with 7 bases identical to TRBD1. The CDR3 is made up of 16 amino acids. Germline V CDR1 and CDR2: LNHNV, YYDKDF (reference sequence). Trimming removed 4 bases from V and 8 bases from J; junction bases left unmatched: 16.

The CDR3 is CASSPRDRDIEQYF. The CDR3 DNA reads TGTGCCAGCTCACCTCGGGACAGGGATATCGAGCAGTACTTC. The chain uses TRBV18 and TRBJ2-7; 9 bases are a match to TRBD1. Germline V gene data show CDR1 as KGHSH and CDR2 as LQKENI. The J segment lost 6 bases and the V segment lost 3 bases, leaving 6 bases of the junction unmatched. This CDR3 spans 14 amino acids.

V is TRBV4-1 and J is TRBJ2-3, with TRBD2 identical over 10 bases. V shed 4 bases, J shed 4 bases, and the junction held 14 bases outside the gene matches. Looked up from germline, CDR1 is MGHRA and CDR2 is YSYEKL. The CDR3 is made up of 18 amino acids. The CDR3 nucleotides read TGCGCCAGCAGCCTCCCGAGGGCGAGCGGGAGGGCCGCAGATACGCAGTATTTT. This translates into CASSLPRASGRAADTQYF.

In this sample, this clone turned up a few times. V gene TRBV29-1 combines with J gene TRBJ2-7, with TRBD2 identical over 8 bases. The CDR3 extends over 12 amino acids. Looked up from germline, CDR1 is SQVTM and CDR2 is ANQGSEA. V shed 4 bases, J shed 5 bases, and the junction held 4 bases outside the gene matches. CDR3 DNA sequence: TGCAGCGTTGGGGGACTAGAGGACGAGCAGTACTTC. Translating gives CSVGGLEDEQYF.

The rearrangement uses TRBV5-1 and TRBJ2-1, with D possibly being TRBD2 (6 bases). In germline, CDR1 is SGHRS, CDR2 YFSETQ. Trimming left V 0 bases short and J 5 bases short, with 12 bases between. This CDR3 comprises 15 residues. CDR3: CASSLVWTNHNEQFF. The DNA of the CDR3 is TGCGCCAGCAGCTTGGTCTGGACTAACCACAATGAGCAGTTCTTC.

J is TRBJ2-4 and V is TRBV7-9; D is possibly TRBD2 (6 bases). The CDR3 has 15 residues. Deletions cut 5 bases from V and 8 bases from J, with 19 bases between. Germline-derived CDR1 and CDR2 are SEHNR and FQNEAQ (reference sequence). CDR3 sequence: CASSGFLARVDIQYF. The CDR3 DNA is TGTGCCAGCAGCGGATTCCTAGCGCGCGTAGACATTCAGTACTTC. Complete variable domain (other parts from reference TRBV7-9 and TRBJ2-4): DTGVSQNPRHKITKRGQNVTFRCDPISEHNRLYWYRQTLGQGPEFLTYFQNEAQLEKSRLLSDRFSAERPKGSFSTLEIQRTEQGDSAMYLCASSGFLARVDIQYFGAGTRLSVL.

This clone turned up a few times. The rearrangement joins TRBV23-1 to TRBJ1-1; no definite D call. TRBV23-1 is known as an ORF, though its function is uncertain. The V end lost 7 bases, the J end lost 1 base, and 16 bases lay between the germline ends. The CDR3 sequence is 15 residues long. This chain's CDR3 is CASTTGRVRNTEAFF. The CDR3 DNA is TGCGCCAGCACGACGGGAAGAGTGCGGAACACTGAAGCTTTCTTT.

The gene calls are TRBV5-4 and TRBJ2-1; 9 bases align to TRBD2. CDR3 length: 13 residues. V lost 0 bases, J lost 8 bases, and 0 bases stayed unmatched. Germline V gene lookup returns CDR1 SGHNT and CDR2 YYREEE (reference sequence). Here the CDR3 DNA reads TGTGCCAGCAGCTTGGGGACTAGCGATGAGCAGTTCTTC. Translated, it gives CASSLGTSDEQFF.

The chain links TRBV30 to TRBJ1-2; D is possibly TRBD1 (6 bases). The CDR3 is 14 residues long. Germline V gene lookup returns CDR1 GTSNPN and CDR2 SVGIG (reference sequence). The ends were cut back, 0 bases at V and 10 bases at J, with 18 bases in the middle. CDR3 nucleotides: TGTGCCTGGAGTGTATCGGGACACGAGACGGTCTACACCTTC. Translation: CAWSVSGHETVYTF. The whole variable domain, filled in from reference TRBV30 and TRBJ1-2, reads SQTIHQWPATLVQPVGSPLSLECTVEGTSNPNLYWYRQAAGRGLQLLFYSVGIGQISSEVPQNLSASRPQDRQFILSSKKLLLSDSGFYLCAWSVSGHETVYTFGSGTRLTVV.

This clone was detected only a few times. This rearrangement joins TRBV29-1 to TRBJ2-1; 12 bases are a match to TRBD2. Germline V gives CDR1 SQVTM, CDR2 ANQGSEA. The CDR3 has 15 residues. With V trimmed by 4 bases and J by 4 bases, 5 bases remained unmatched. CDR3: CSVGDLAGGYNEQFF. The CDR3 bases are TGCAGCGTTGGAGATCTAGCGGGAGGGTACAATGAGCAGTTCTTC.

The gene calls are TRBV29-1 and TRBJ2-7, with TRBD2 matching over 10 bases. This CDR3 comprises 14 residues. Germline CDR1 SQVTM, CDR2 ANQGSEA. Trimming at V came to 5 bases and at J to 4 bases, leaving 8 bases not matched to a gene. The CDR3 protein is CSVSLLAGLYEQYF. CDR3 nucleotide sequence: TGCAGCGTTTCTCTACTAGCGGGACTTTACGAGCAGTACTTC.

The chain uses TRBV27 and TRBJ2-3; 11 nucleotides align to TRBD2. This CDR3 region has 16 residues. CDR1 is MNHEY, CDR2 SMNVEV, per germline (reference sequence). The V gene end was trimmed by 0 bases and the J gene end by 5 bases; junction bases not matched to a gene: 4. Here the CDR3 DNA reads TGTGCCAGCAGTTTATCGGCACTAGCGGGAGTAGATACGCAGTATTTT. Protein: CASSLSALAGVDTQYF.

This clone occurred a few times. This chain links TRBV29-1 with TRBJ2-1; possible D gene TRBD2, 6 bases. From germline, CDR1 is SQVTM and CDR2 ANQGSEA. The CDR3 contains 14 residues. Trimming removed 4 bases at V and 8 bases at J, with 18 bases between. The CDR3, as DNA: TGCAGCGTTGTTCGTGGGAGGAGGGACGATGAGCAGTTCTTC. Its protein is CSVVRGRRDDEQFF.

The CDR3, as DNA: TGTGCCAGCAGCTTTGCCGGGACTAGCTACAATGAGCAGTTCTTC. Encoded protein: CASSFAGTSYNEQFF. The chain uses TRBV7-3 and TRBJ2-1; 8 bases agree with TRBD2. In germline, CDR1 is SGHTA, CDR2 FQGTGA. V lost 3 bases, J lost 3 bases, and 4 bases stayed unmatched. The length of the CDR3 is 15 residues.